This T cell receptor beta chain originates from a study of Ad26.COV2.S vaccination and SARS-CoV-2 variants. Measured with immunoSEQ multiplex PCR; TCRdb has only the in-frame clones, and not every one. The top ten clones hold 4.5% to 5.5% of a sample with 320,000 or so clones, roughly 90% of them seen once. Treatment described: roughly 18 received Ad26.COV2.S at low or high dose, single or two shots; roughly five received placebo; per-sample allocation not given. Samples came from day 63 after the first vaccine or placebo injection. Per the germline V gene, CDR1 is MNHNY and CDR2 is SVGAGI (reference sequence). The CDR3 has 14 amino acids. With 2 bases removed from V and 4 bases from J, the gap between germline ends came to 11 bases.

The sequencing used peripheral blood, collected in a trial of Ad26.COV2.S vaccine versus placebo. The TCR comes from a person aged 18-65 years who received the Ad26.COV2.S COVID-19 vaccine or a placebo. The chain joins TRBV6-6 to TRBJ1-2, with D perhaps TRBD1 (5 bases). The CDR3 region is CASSYEGEGYGYTF. The CDR3 nucleotides are TGTGCCAGCAGTTACGAAGGGGAAGGCTATGGCTACACCTTC.